This TCR beta chain was documented in a study of blood T cell repertoires in COVID-19. Across the study: Specimens from acute and convalescent COVID-19 originated in the United States, Italy and Spain.

Recruits, aged roughly 18 to 95 years, lived in around 24 US areas. Clinical histories supplied by participants themselves formed the basis of cohort assignment. Measured with immunoSEQ multiplex PCR; TCRdb has only the in-frame clones, and not every one. The data hold hundreds of thousands of clones, with around 90% observed a single time. Sequencing used PBMCs or T cells enriched from blood (not recorded which). The source is a woman in her twenties or thirties with acute COVID-19.

CDR3 in DNA: TGTGCCAGCAGCTCCGGAGACAGTCGGCCTAACTATGGCTACACCTTC. As protein: CASSSGDSRPNYGYTF. The rearrangement joins TRBV7-9 to TRBJ1-2; TRBD1 might be the D (5 bases). The CDR3 is 16 residues long. In germline, CDR1 is SEHNR, CDR2 FQNEAQ (reference sequence). V lost 4 bases to trimming and J lost 0 bases, with 15 bases between them.